This TCR beta chain was identified in a study of cytomegalovirus exposure and HLA in healthy donors. This CDR3 region has 17 residues. V gave up 5 bases and J gave up 3 bases; unmatched junction bases: 11. CDR1 and CDR2 from the germline V gene are SGHNT and YYREEE (reference sequence). PCR involved 60 Vbeta and 13 Jbeta primers. Data came from immunoSEQ multiplex PCR; TCRdb stores just in-frame clones and leaves some out. The repertoire holds 110,000 to 150,000 clones, with 70% to 85% as singletons. This chain links TRBV5-4 with TRBJ2-3; 11 bases match TRBD2. This clonotype originated in a woman aged 55 to 70 in good health and CMV-seropositive. Sequenced input: PBMCs. The CDR3 protein is CASRDTRTSGPTDTQYF. The CDR3, as DNA: TGTGCCAGCAGGGACACCCGGACTAGCGGGCCTACAGATACGCAGTATTTT.